Each of the 9 T cell receptor beta chains below was sequenced from the same sample in a study of regulatory T cells in long-lasting Graves disease (dated by TCRdb to 2020 to 2023). The method behind the library was multiplex PCR. Sequencing was performed on an Illumina HiSeq 4000. CDR3 regions were amplified by Arm-PCR with iRepertoire HTBI primers to construct TCR beta libraries. Starting from the raw public reads, TCRdb applied fastp trimming at Q25, assembled clones with MiXCR and retained in-frame beta chains. All rows with the same CDR3 protein become a single entry with the most common DNA and genes. Across this sample there are about 620,000 distinct CDR3 sequences, with about 16% seen only once. The ten largest account for about 20% of the sample. Sample time point, as interpreted from the label and publication: newly diagnosed GD, antithyroid drugs for less than 3 months. RNA was extracted from PBMCs in TRIzol for both TCR sequencing and RNA sequencing.

The sample was also linked to a second study, of T cells in Graves' hyperthyroidism and ophthalmopathy.

Here the sequenced sample was peripheral blood mononuclear cells (PBMCs), taken at new diagnosis, from a patient treated with antithyroid drugs. The source is a woman under 40 with Graves disease. Donor details come from another sample of the same person, matched by shared clones.

The count of this clonotype is one. The likely explanation is a read error, given a far larger clone one base away. The genes are TRBV7-9 and TRBJ1-1; unclear D gene. Germline CDR1 and CDR2: SEHNR and FQNEAQ (reference sequence). V shed 10 bases and J shed 1 base, with 10 bases lying between them. The CDR3 sequence is 12 residues long. Here the CDR3 DNA reads TGTGCCAACACGAGAGGGAACACTGAAGCTTTCTTT. Translated: CANTRGNTEAFF.

Only a few counts were recorded for this clonotype. The chain has TRBV3-1 and TRBJ1-5; TRBD1 is a possible D gene (6 bases). This CDR3 spans 15 amino acids. Trimming removed 1 base from V and 7 bases from J, with 14 bases in between. Germline V gene data show CDR1 as LGHDT and CDR2 as YNNKEL (reference sequence). This chain's CDR3 is CASSQGGGAWQPQHF. CDR3 DNA sequence: TGTGCCAGCAGCCAAGGAGGGGGGGCCTGGCAGCCCCAGCATTTT.

This clonotype was seen a handful of times. The chain combines TRBV7-3 with TRBJ2-1, with TRBD2 matching over 7 bases. This CDR3 comprises 16 residues. V lost 1 base to trimming and J lost 9 bases; unmatched junction nucleotides: 12. Germline V CDR1 and CDR2: SGHTA, FQGTGA. Here the CDR3 reads CASSLIRRETPGEQFF. The CDR3 nucleotides are TGTGCCAGCAGCTTAATACGGCGGGAGACCCCGGGTGAGCAGTTCTTC.

This clonotype was counted a few times. The J gene is TRBJ2-7, the V gene TRBV29-1; 9 bases match TRBD1. Unmatched junction bases numbered 5, after V lost 2 bases and J lost 3 bases. Germline loops: CDR1 SQVTM, CDR2 ANQGSEA. The CDR3 sequence is 14 residues long. The DNA of the CDR3 is TGCAGCGTTGAAACAACAGGGGGCGACTACGAGCAGTACTTC. It codes for CSVETTGGDYEQYF.

This clonotype was counted a few times. The chain carries TRBV5-1 and TRBJ1-1, with a possible D match to TRBD1 (5 bases). Trimming shortened V by 0 bases and J by 3 bases, and 12 bases separated the two germline ends. The CDR3 loop spans 15 amino acids. CDR1 is SGHRS, CDR2 YFSETQ, per germline. The CDR3 region has the DNA TGCGCCAGCAGCTTGGTGGTAGGGGCCGACACTGAAGCTTTCTTT. Translating gives CASSLVVGADTEAFF. The entire variable domain, with the rest obtained from reference TRBV5-1 and TRBJ1-1, is as follows: KAGVTQTPRYLIKTRGQQVTLSCSPISGHRSVSWYQQTPGQGLQFLFEYFSETQRNKGNFPGRFSGRQFSNSRSEMNVSTLELGDSALYLCASSLVVGADTEAFFGQGTRLTVV.

Regarding this clonotype: Since a much larger clone is just one base distant, this may be a read error. CDR3 amino acids: CAGGGDPSYNGQFF. CDR3 nucleotide sequence: TGTGCCGGCGGGGGGGACCCGAGCTACAATGGGCAGTTCTTC. The chain combines TRBV2 with TRBJ2-1, with 9 positions matching TRBD2. Germline loops: CDR1 SNHLY, CDR2 FYNNEI. This CDR3 is 14 amino acids long.

This clonotype appeared a few times. This sequence joins TRBV6-1 and TRBJ2-2; TRBD2 agrees at 12 bases. Looked up from germline, CDR1 is MNHNS and CDR2 is SASEGT. CDR3 length: 15 amino acids. The V segment lost 10 bases and the J segment 5 bases; nucleotides outside the gene matches: 8. The CDR3 reads CATPRTSGETGELFF. CDR3 sequence (DNA): TGTGCCACCCCACGGACTAGCGGGGAGACCGGGGAGCTGTTTTTT.

This clonotype came up many times. V gene TRBV20-1 combines with J gene TRBJ1-1; unclear D gene. Germline CDR1 is DFQATT and CDR2 is SNEGSKA (reference sequence). Trimming shortened V by 3 bases and J by 1 base, and 9 bases separated the two germline ends. The CDR3 sequence is 13 residues long. This CDR3 is CSARWQPNTEAFF. The DNA of the CDR3 is TGCAGTGCTAGGTGGCAGCCGAACACTGAAGCTTTCTTT.

This clonotype was seen repeatedly, ten times or more. CDR3 sequence (DNA): TGTGCCAGCAGCTTCTTCGGCACAGATACGCAGTATTTT. It yields the protein CASSFFGTDTQYF. The chain employs TRBV11-2 and TRBJ2-3; D is undetermined. Between the trimmed V and J ends, which lost 3 bases and 1 base, there was a span of 5 bases. The CDR3 contains 13 residues. The germline V gene encodes CDR1 SGHAT and CDR2 FQNNGV.